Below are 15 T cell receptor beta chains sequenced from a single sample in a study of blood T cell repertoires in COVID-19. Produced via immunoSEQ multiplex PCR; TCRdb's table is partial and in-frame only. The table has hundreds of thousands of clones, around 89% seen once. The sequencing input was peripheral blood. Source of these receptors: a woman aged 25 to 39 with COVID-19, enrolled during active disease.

This CDR3 is CASSPGHFSSGNTIYF. The DNA of the CDR3 is TGTGCCAGCAGTCCTGGACACTTCTCCTCTGGAAACACCATATATTTT. V is TRBV27 and J is TRBJ1-3, with D perhaps TRBD1 (5 bases). The CDR3 has 16 amino acids. The ends were cut back, 5 bases at V and 0 bases at J, with 14 bases in the middle. Germline CDR1 MNHEY, CDR2 SMNVEV (reference sequence).

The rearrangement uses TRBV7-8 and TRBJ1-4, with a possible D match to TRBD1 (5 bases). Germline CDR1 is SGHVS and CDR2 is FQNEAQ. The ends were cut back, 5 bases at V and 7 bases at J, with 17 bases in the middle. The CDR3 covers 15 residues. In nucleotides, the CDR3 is TGTGCCAGCAGCCAAGCGCCTGCCGGGGGTGAAAAACTGTTTTTT. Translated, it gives CASSQAPAGGEKLFF.

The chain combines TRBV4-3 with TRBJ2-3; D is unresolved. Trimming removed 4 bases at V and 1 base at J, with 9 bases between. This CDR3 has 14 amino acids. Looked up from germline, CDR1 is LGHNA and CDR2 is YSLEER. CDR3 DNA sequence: TGCGCCAGCAGCCCCCTCTCGGGCACAGATACGCAGTATTTT. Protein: CASSPLSGTDTQYF.

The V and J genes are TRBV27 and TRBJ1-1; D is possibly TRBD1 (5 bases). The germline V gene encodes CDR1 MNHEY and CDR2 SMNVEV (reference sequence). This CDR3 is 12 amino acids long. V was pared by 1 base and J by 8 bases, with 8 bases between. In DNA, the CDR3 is TGTGCCAGCAGTTTATGGGGGGGGGAAGCTTTCTTT. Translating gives CASSLWGGEAFF.

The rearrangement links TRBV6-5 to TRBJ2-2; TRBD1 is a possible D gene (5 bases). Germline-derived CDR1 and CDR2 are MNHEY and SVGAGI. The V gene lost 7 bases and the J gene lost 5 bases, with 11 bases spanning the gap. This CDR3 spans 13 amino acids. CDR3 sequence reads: CASKSAGTGELFF. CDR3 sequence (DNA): TGTGCCAGCAAGTCGGCAGGGACCGGGGAGCTGTTTTTT.

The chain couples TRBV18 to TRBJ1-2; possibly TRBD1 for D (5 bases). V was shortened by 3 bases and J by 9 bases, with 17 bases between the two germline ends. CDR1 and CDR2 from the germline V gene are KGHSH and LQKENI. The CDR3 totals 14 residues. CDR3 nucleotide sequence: TGTGCCAGCTCACCCTCCGATCCCAGGGCGAGCTACACCTTC. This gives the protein CASSPSDPRASYTF. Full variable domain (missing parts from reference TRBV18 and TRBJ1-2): NAGVMQNPRHLVRRRGQEARLRCSPMKGHSHVYWYRQLPEEGLKFMVYLQKENIIDESGMPKERFSAEFPKEGPSILRIQQVVRGDSAAYFCASSPSDPRASYTFGSGTRLTVV.

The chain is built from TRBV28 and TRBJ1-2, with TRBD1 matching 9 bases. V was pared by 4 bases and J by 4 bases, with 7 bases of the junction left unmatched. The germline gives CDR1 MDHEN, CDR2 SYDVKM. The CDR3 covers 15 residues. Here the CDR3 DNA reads TGTGCCAGCAGTTCCCCCGGGACAGGGATCTATGGCTACACCTTC. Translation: CASSSPGTGIYGYTF.

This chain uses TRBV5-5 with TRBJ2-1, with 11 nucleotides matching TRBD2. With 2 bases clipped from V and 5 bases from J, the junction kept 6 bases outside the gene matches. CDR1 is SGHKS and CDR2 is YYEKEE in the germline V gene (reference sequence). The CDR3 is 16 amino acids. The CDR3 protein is CASSFLISGGDNEQFF. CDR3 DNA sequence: TGTGCCAGCAGCTTTTTGATTAGCGGGGGGGACAATGAGCAGTTCTTC.

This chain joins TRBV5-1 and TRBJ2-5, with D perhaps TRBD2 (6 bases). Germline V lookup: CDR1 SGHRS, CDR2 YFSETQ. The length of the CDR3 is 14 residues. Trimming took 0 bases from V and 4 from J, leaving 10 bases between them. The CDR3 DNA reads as TGCGCCAGCAGCTTGGCTCGAGCGGGAGAGACCCAGTACTTC. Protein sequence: CASSLARAGETQYF. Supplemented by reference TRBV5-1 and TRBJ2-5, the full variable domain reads KAGVTQTPRYLIKTRGQQVTLSCSPISGHRSVSWYQQTPGQGLQFLFEYFSETQRNKGNFPGRFSGRQFSNSRSEMNVSTLELGDSALYLCASSLARAGETQYFGPGTRLLVL.

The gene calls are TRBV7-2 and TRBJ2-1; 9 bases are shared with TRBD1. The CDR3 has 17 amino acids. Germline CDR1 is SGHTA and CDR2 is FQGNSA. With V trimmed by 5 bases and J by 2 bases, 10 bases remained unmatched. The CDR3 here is CASSPRDRARPYNEQFF. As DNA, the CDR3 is TGTGCCAGCAGCCCCAGGGACAGGGCGCGTCCCTACAATGAGCAGTTCTTC.

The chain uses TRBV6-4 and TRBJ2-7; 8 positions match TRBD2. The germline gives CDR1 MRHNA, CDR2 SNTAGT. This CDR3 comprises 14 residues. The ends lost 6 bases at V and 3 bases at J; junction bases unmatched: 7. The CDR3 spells CASSRDGGVYEQYF. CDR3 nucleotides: TGTGCCAGCAGCAGGGACGGGGGGGTCTACGAGCAGTACTTC.

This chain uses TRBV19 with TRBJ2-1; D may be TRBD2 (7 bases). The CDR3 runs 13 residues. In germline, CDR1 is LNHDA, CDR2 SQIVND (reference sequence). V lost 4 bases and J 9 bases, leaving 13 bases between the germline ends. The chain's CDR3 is CASSTHREGEQFF. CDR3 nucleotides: TGTGCCAGTAGTACCCACAGGGAGGGTGAGCAGTTCTTC. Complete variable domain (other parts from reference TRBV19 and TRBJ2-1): DGGITQSPKYLFRKEGQNVTLSCEQNLNHDAMYWYRQDPGQGLRLIYYSQIVNDFQKGDIAEGYSVSREKKESFPLTVTSAQKNPTAFYLCASSTHREGEQFFGPGTRLTVL.

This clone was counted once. CDR3 sequence (DNA): TGTGCCAGCTCACCATTTCGGGGCGGGAGAAGCTCCTACAATGAGCAGTTCTTC. Translating gives CASSPFRGGRSSYNEQFF. The chain has TRBV18 and TRBJ2-1; 7 positions agree with TRBD2. The ends lost 2 bases at V and 0 bases at J; junction bases unmatched: 10. Germline V gene lookup returns CDR1 KGHSH and CDR2 LQKENI. The CDR3 has 18 residues. Full variable domain (remainder filled in from reference TRBV18 and TRBJ2-1): NAGVMQNPRHLVRRRGQEARLRCSPMKGHSHVYWYRQLPEEGLKFMVYLQKENIIDESGMPKERFSAEFPKEGPSILRIQQVVRGDSAAYFCASSPFRGGRSSYNEQFFGPGTRLTVL.

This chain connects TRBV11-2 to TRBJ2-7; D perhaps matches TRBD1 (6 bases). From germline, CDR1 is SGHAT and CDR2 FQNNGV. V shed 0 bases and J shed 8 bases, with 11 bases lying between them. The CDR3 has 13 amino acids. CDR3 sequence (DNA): TGTGCCAGCAGCTTAGAGCCCAGGGGTCAGCAGTACGTC. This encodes CASSLEPRGQQYV.

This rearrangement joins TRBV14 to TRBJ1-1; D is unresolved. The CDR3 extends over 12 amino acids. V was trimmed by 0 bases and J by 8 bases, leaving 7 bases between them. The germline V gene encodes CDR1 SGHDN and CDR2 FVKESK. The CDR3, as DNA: TGTGCCAGCAGCCAAGATAGAATAGAAGCTTTCTTT. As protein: CASSQDRIEAFF.